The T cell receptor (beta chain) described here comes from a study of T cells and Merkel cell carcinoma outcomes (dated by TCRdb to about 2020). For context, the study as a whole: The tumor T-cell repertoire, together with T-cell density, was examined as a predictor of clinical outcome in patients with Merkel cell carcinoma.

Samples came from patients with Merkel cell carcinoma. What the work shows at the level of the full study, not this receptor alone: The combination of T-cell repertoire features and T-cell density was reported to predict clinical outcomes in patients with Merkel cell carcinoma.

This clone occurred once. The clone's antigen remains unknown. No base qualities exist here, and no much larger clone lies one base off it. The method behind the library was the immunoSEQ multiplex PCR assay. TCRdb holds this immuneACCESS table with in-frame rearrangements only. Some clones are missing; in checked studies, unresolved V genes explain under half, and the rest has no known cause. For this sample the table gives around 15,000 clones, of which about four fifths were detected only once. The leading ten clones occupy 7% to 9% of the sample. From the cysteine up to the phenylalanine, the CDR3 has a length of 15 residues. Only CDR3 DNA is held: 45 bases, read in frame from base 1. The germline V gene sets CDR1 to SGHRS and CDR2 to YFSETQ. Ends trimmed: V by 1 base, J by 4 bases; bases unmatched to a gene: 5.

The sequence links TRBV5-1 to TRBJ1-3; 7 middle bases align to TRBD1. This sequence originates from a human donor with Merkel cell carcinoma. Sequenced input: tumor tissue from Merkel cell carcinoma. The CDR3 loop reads CASSLQGGLGNTIYF. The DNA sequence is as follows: TGCGCCAGCAGCTTGCAGGGGGGGCTCGGAAACACCATATATTTT.